The rows below give T cell receptor beta chains drawn from one sample of a study of beta chain features in type 1 diabetes. The method was immunoSEQ multiplex PCR; TCRdb's version includes in-frame clones alone and lacks a portion of them. The sample records 140,000 or so clones, 13% being singletons. Sequenced: central memory CD4+ T cells from blood. The source is a man in his late teens or twenties with type 1 diabetes. Both conserved end residues are part of each CDR3. The D gene is left open where the match is weak. Expanded clones are given a class, and other clones once, few, many or no size at all.

v_call: TRBV18; clone_size: .; j_call: TRBJ1-1; d_call: .; cdr3_length: 13; cdr3_aa: CASSPPSNTEAFF; cdr3_nt: TGTGCCAGCTCACCACCATCGAACACTGAAGCTTTCTTT
v_call: TRBV5-4; clone_size: .; j_call: TRBJ2-3; d_call: TRBD2; cdr3_length: 16; cdr3_aa: CASSLVVAGGTDTQYF; cdr3_nt: TGTGCCAGCAGCTTGGTGGTAGCGGGGGGTACAGATACGCAGTATTTT
v_call: TRBV27; clone_size: few; j_call: TRBJ2-7; d_call: .; cdr3_length: 14; cdr3_aa: CASSLSQRAREQYF; cdr3_nt: TGTGCCAGCAGTTTATCTCAACGGGCTCGGGAGCAGTACTTC
v_call: TRBV2; clone_size: few; j_call: TRBJ2-5; d_call: .; cdr3_length: 11; cdr3_aa: CASSPEETQYF; cdr3_nt: TGTGCCAGCAGTCCAGAAGAGACCCAGTACTTC
v_call: TRBV30; clone_size: .; j_call: TRBJ1-4; d_call: .; cdr3_length: 13; cdr3_aa: CAWRVSRSEKLFF; cdr3_nt: TGTGCCTGGCGAGTCTCTCGGTCAGAAAAACTGTTTTTT
v_call: TRBV30; clone_size: few; j_call: TRBJ1-2; d_call: .; cdr3_length: 13; cdr3_aa: CASQTGVPYGYTF; cdr3_nt: TGTGCCAGCCAGACAGGAGTCCCCTATGGCTACACCTTC
v_call: TRBV27; clone_size: few; j_call: TRBJ2-7; d_call: .; cdr3_length: 13; cdr3_aa: CASSSPRLGEQYF; cdr3_nt: TGTGCCAGCAGTTCCCCCCGCCTCGGCGAGCAGTACTTC
v_call: TRBV7-6; clone_size: .; j_call: TRBJ1-1; d_call: .; cdr3_length: 12; cdr3_aa: CASSLEPGEAFF; cdr3_nt: TGTGCCAGCAGCTTAGAACCGGGGGAAGCTTTCTTT
v_call: TRBV27; clone_size: once; j_call: TRBJ1-1; d_call: .; cdr3_length: 14; cdr3_aa: CASSLAGRYTEAFF; cdr3_nt: TGTGCCAGCAGTTTAGCAGGGAGGTACACTGAAGCTTTCTTT
v_call: TRBV30; clone_size: few; j_call: TRBJ2-7; d_call: .; cdr3_length: 12; cdr3_aa: CAWSGSSGRSYF; cdr3_nt: TGTGCCTGGAGTGGGTCGTCGGGACGGTCGTACTTC
v_call: TRBV19; clone_size: .; j_call: TRBJ2-2; d_call: .; cdr3_length: 14; cdr3_aa: CASSTGRNTGELFF; cdr3_nt: TGTGCCAGTAGTACAGGGAGGAACACCGGGGAGCTGTTTTTT
v_call: TRBV29-1; clone_size: .; j_call: TRBJ2-5; d_call: TRBD2; cdr3_length: 12; cdr3_aa: CSTRGDQETQYF; cdr3_nt: TGCAGCACACGGGGGGACCAAGAGACCCAGTACTTC
v_call: TRBV5-4; clone_size: .; j_call: TRBJ2-7; d_call: TRBD1; cdr3_length: 15; cdr3_aa: CASSLGPGGFYEQYF; cdr3_nt: TGTGCCAGCAGCTTGGGGCCAGGGGGCTTCTACGAGCAGTACTTC
v_call: TRBV4-1; clone_size: few; j_call: TRBJ1-3; d_call: .; cdr3_length: 14; cdr3_aa: CASSYTGSGNTIYF; cdr3_nt: TGCGCCAGCAGCTATACAGGGAGCGGAAACACCATATATTTT
v_call: TRBV6-5; clone_size: .; j_call: TRBJ2-3; d_call: .; cdr3_length: 12; cdr3_aa: CASSSSTDTQYF; cdr3_nt: TGTGCCAGCAGTTCTTCTACAGATACGCAGTATTTT
v_call: TRBV11-2; clone_size: .; j_call: TRBJ1-1; d_call: .; cdr3_length: 12; cdr3_aa: CASSFQRTEAFF; cdr3_nt: TGTGCCAGCAGCTTTCAGAGGACTGAAGCTTTCTTT
v_call: TRBV30; clone_size: few; j_call: TRBJ1-4; d_call: .; cdr3_length: 14; cdr3_aa: CAWSLGILGEKLFF; cdr3_nt: TGTGCCTGGAGTCTGGGGATTCTGGGCGAAAAACTGTTTTTT
v_call: TRBV5-1; clone_size: .; j_call: TRBJ2-7; d_call: TRBD1; cdr3_length: 15; cdr3_aa: CASSLGTGGPYEQYF; cdr3_nt: TGCGCCAGCAGCTTGGGGACAGGGGGACCCTACGAGCAGTACTTC
v_call: TRBV29-1; clone_size: .; j_call: TRBJ2-3; d_call: .; cdr3_length: 13; cdr3_aa: CSARGGVTDTQYF; cdr3_nt: TGCAGCGCTCGGGGCGGGGTCACAGATACGCAGTATTTT
v_call: TRBV10-3; clone_size: few; j_call: TRBJ1-2; d_call: TRBD1; cdr3_length: 14; cdr3_aa: CAISVGQGDYGYTF; cdr3_nt: TGTGCCATCAGTGTGGGACAGGGAGATTATGGCTACACCTTC
v_call: TRBV6-6; clone_size: few; j_call: TRBJ1-2; d_call: TRBD1; cdr3_length: 14; cdr3_aa: CASRGQGTNYGYTF; cdr3_nt: TGTGCCAGCAGGGGACAGGGCACTAACTATGGCTACACCTTC
v_call: TRBV30; clone_size: few; j_call: TRBJ1-5; d_call: .; cdr3_length: 13; cdr3_aa: CAWRDNSNQPQHF; cdr3_nt: TGTGCCTGGAGGGACAATAGCAATCAGCCCCAGCATTTT
v_call: TRBV30; clone_size: few; j_call: TRBJ1-6; d_call: .; cdr3_length: 11; cdr3_aa: CAWSVAVALHF; cdr3_nt: TGTGCCTGGAGTGTGGCCGTCGCCCTCCACTTT
v_call: TRBV27; clone_size: few; j_call: TRBJ1-2; d_call: TRBD1; cdr3_length: 15; cdr3_aa: CASSLSGWTGRGYTF; cdr3_nt: TGTGCCAGCAGTTTATCGGGTTGGACAGGGCGCGGCTACACCTTC
v_call: TRBV6-1; clone_size: .; j_call: TRBJ1-1; d_call: .; cdr3_length: 11; cdr3_aa: CATRSNTEAFF; cdr3_nt: TGTGCCACTAGATCGAACACTGAAGCTTTCTTT
v_call: TRBV7-9; clone_size: many; j_call: TRBJ2-4; d_call: .; cdr3_length: 12; cdr3_aa: CASAQGMDIQYF; cdr3_nt: TGTGCCAGCGCCCAGGGGATGGACATTCAGTACTTC
v_call: TRBV27; clone_size: .; j_call: TRBJ2-1; d_call: .; cdr3_length: 13; cdr3_aa: CASTPSGGGEQFF; cdr3_nt: TGTGCCAGCACCCCGTCGGGTGGGGGTGAGCAGTTCTTC
v_call: TRBV7-2; clone_size: .; j_call: TRBJ1-2; d_call: TRBD1; cdr3_length: 14; cdr3_aa: CASSLARQGYGYTF; cdr3_nt: TGTGCCAGCAGCTTAGCCCGACAGGGATATGGCTACACCTTC
v_call: TRBV29-1; clone_size: .; j_call: TRBJ1-1; d_call: .; cdr3_length: 13; cdr3_aa: CSVTGGEGTEAFF; cdr3_nt: TGCAGCGTTACCGGGGGGGAAGGCACTGAAGCTTTCTTT
v_call: TRBV6-1; clone_size: few; j_call: TRBJ1-1; d_call: TRBD1; cdr3_length: 16; cdr3_aa: CASSGTPGQMNTEAFF; cdr3_nt: TGTGCCAGCAGTGGAACTCCGGGACAGATGAACACTGAAGCTTTCTTT
v_call: TRBV28; clone_size: few; j_call: TRBJ2-5; d_call: .; cdr3_length: 12; cdr3_aa: CASSLQGFDVHF; cdr3_nt: TGTGCCAGCAGTTTGCAGGGATTTGACGTCCACTTC
v_call: TRBV10-3; clone_size: .; j_call: TRBJ2-5; d_call: TRBD1; cdr3_length: 15; cdr3_aa: CAINRDRASRETQYF; cdr3_nt: TGTGCCATCAACCGGGACAGGGCAAGTCGAGAGACCCAGTACTTC
v_call: TRBV29-1; clone_size: .; j_call: TRBJ2-1; d_call: .; cdr3_length: 11; cdr3_aa: CSIGGPNEQFF; cdr3_nt: TGCAGCATTGGGGGTCCCAATGAGCAGTTCTTC
v_call: TRBV5-4; clone_size: few; j_call: TRBJ2-2; d_call: .; cdr3_length: 14; cdr3_aa: CASSLIANTGELFF; cdr3_nt: TGTGCCAGCAGCTTGATAGCGAACACCGGGGAGCTGTTTTTT
v_call: TRBV30; clone_size: .; j_call: TRBJ1-6; d_call: TRBD1; cdr3_length: 14; cdr3_aa: CAWSQGRGQSPLHF; cdr3_nt: TGTGCCTGGAGTCAGGGCAGGGGGCAGTCGCCCCTCCACTTT
v_call: TRBV30; clone_size: .; j_call: TRBJ1-3; d_call: TRBD1; cdr3_length: 15; cdr3_aa: CAWSVPGQGGNTIYF; cdr3_nt: TGTGCCTGGAGTGTACCCGGACAGGGGGGAAACACCATATATTTT
v_call: TRBV2; clone_size: .; j_call: TRBJ2-2; d_call: .; cdr3_length: 12; cdr3_aa: CASSVGTGELFF; cdr3_nt: TGTGCCAGCAGTGTGGGGACCGGGGAGCTGTTTTTT
v_call: TRBV13; clone_size: few; j_call: TRBJ2-7; d_call: TRBD1; cdr3_length: 14; cdr3_aa: CASSLWTGTYEQYF; cdr3_nt: TGTGCCAGCAGCCTCTGGACAGGAACCTACGAGCAGTACTTC
v_call: TRBV14; clone_size: few; j_call: TRBJ1-2; d_call: .; cdr3_length: 13; cdr3_aa: CASSEYRNYGYTF; cdr3_nt: TGTGCCAGCAGCGAGTACAGAAACTATGGCTACACCTTC
v_call: TRBV6-1; clone_size: few; j_call: TRBJ1-6; d_call: .; cdr3_length: 13; cdr3_aa: CASSEVLGNPLHF; cdr3_nt: TGTGCCAGCAGTGAAGTTCTGGGGAACCCCCTCCACTTT
v_call: TRBV9; clone_size: few; j_call: TRBJ1-2; d_call: TRBD1; cdr3_length: 15; cdr3_aa: CASSAGQVANYGYTF; cdr3_nt: TGTGCCAGCAGCGCCGGACAGGTAGCTAACTATGGCTACACCTTC
v_call: TRBV25-1; clone_size: few; j_call: TRBJ1-4; d_call: .; cdr3_length: 16; cdr3_aa: CASSGQPGGTNEKLFF; cdr3_nt: TGTGCCAGCAGTGGACAACCGGGGGGGACTAATGAAAAACTGTTTTTT
v_call: TRBV23-1; clone_size: many; j_call: TRBJ2-5; d_call: .; cdr3_length: 17; cdr3_aa: CASRPKQIQGSGETQYF; cdr3_nt: TGCGCCAGCAGACCTAAGCAGATTCAGGGTTCTGGCGAGACCCAGTACTTC
v_call: TRBV7-2; clone_size: few; j_call: TRBJ2-4; d_call: TRBD1; cdr3_length: 14; cdr3_aa: CASTGDRGPNIQYF; cdr3_nt: TGTGCCAGCACCGGGGACAGGGGGCCAAACATTCAGTACTTC
v_call: TRBV7-9; clone_size: .; j_call: TRBJ2-1; d_call: .; cdr3_length: 13; cdr3_aa: CASSLVPGDEQFF; cdr3_nt: TGTGCCAGCAGCTTAGTTCCGGGCGATGAGCAGTTCTTC
v_call: TRBV6-1; clone_size: once; j_call: TRBJ1-2; d_call: .; cdr3_length: 15; cdr3_aa: CASSAGDTSNYGYTF; cdr3_nt: TGTGCCAGCAGTGCGGGGGACACCTCTAACTATGGCTACACCTTC
v_call: TRBV5-1; clone_size: many; j_call: TRBJ2-3; d_call: .; cdr3_length: 15; cdr3_aa: CASSLGKLSTDTQYF; cdr3_nt: TGCGCCAGCAGCTTGGGAAAACTGAGCACAGATACGCAGTATTTT
v_call: TRBV30; clone_size: few; j_call: TRBJ2-5; d_call: .; cdr3_length: 12; cdr3_aa: CACAGYQETQYF; cdr3_nt: TGTGCCTGTGCGGGTTACCAAGAGACCCAGTACTTC
v_call: TRBV14; clone_size: .; j_call: TRBJ2-7; d_call: TRBD2; cdr3_length: 15; cdr3_aa: CASSQSSGLAYEQYF; cdr3_nt: TGTGCCAGCAGCCAATCGTCGGGACTAGCGTACGAGCAGTACTTC
v_call: TRBV5-1; clone_size: .; j_call: TRBJ1-4; d_call: TRBD1; cdr3_length: 16; cdr3_aa: CASSRAPGQGDEKLFF; cdr3_nt: TGCGCCAGCAGCCGGGCCCCGGGACAGGGGGACGAAAAACTGTTTTTT
v_call: TRBV7-8; clone_size: .; j_call: TRBJ2-7; d_call: TRBD2; cdr3_length: 15; cdr3_aa: CASSLAGGSREEQYF; cdr3_nt: TGTGCCAGCAGCTTGGCGGGGGGGAGCCGGGAAGAGCAGTACTTC
v_call: TRBV29-1; clone_size: few; j_call: TRBJ2-2; d_call: .; cdr3_length: 12; cdr3_aa: CSVGYPTGELFF; cdr3_nt: TGCAGCGTTGGGTACCCCACCGGGGAGCTGTTTTTT